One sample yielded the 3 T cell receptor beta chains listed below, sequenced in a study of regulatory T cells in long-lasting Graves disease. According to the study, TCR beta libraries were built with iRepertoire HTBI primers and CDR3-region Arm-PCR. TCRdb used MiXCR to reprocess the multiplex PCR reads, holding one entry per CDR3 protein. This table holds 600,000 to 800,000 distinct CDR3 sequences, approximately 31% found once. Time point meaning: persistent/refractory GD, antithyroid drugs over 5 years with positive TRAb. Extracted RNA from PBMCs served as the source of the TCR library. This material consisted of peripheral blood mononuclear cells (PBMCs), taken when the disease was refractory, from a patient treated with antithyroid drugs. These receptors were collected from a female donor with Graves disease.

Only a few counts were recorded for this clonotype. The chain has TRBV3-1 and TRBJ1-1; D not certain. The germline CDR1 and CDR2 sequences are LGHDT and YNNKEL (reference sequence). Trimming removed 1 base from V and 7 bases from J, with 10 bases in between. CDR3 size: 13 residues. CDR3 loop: CASSQVGGSEAFF. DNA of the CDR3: TGTGCCAGCAGCCAAGTCGGAGGCAGTGAAGCTTTCTTT.

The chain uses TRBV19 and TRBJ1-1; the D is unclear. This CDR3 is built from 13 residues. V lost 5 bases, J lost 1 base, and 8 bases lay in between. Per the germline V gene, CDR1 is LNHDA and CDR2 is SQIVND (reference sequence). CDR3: CASSVPGNTEAFF. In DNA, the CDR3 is TGTGCCAGTAGTGTCCCCGGGAACACTGAAGCTTTCTTT.

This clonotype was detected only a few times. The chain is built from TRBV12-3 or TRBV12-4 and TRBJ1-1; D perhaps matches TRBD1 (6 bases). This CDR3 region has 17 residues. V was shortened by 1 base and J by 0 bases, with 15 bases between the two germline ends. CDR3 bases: TGTGCCAGCAGTTTAGGACAGGCCCAGTACCTGAACACTGAAGCTTTCTTT. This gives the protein CASSLGQAQYLNTEAFF.